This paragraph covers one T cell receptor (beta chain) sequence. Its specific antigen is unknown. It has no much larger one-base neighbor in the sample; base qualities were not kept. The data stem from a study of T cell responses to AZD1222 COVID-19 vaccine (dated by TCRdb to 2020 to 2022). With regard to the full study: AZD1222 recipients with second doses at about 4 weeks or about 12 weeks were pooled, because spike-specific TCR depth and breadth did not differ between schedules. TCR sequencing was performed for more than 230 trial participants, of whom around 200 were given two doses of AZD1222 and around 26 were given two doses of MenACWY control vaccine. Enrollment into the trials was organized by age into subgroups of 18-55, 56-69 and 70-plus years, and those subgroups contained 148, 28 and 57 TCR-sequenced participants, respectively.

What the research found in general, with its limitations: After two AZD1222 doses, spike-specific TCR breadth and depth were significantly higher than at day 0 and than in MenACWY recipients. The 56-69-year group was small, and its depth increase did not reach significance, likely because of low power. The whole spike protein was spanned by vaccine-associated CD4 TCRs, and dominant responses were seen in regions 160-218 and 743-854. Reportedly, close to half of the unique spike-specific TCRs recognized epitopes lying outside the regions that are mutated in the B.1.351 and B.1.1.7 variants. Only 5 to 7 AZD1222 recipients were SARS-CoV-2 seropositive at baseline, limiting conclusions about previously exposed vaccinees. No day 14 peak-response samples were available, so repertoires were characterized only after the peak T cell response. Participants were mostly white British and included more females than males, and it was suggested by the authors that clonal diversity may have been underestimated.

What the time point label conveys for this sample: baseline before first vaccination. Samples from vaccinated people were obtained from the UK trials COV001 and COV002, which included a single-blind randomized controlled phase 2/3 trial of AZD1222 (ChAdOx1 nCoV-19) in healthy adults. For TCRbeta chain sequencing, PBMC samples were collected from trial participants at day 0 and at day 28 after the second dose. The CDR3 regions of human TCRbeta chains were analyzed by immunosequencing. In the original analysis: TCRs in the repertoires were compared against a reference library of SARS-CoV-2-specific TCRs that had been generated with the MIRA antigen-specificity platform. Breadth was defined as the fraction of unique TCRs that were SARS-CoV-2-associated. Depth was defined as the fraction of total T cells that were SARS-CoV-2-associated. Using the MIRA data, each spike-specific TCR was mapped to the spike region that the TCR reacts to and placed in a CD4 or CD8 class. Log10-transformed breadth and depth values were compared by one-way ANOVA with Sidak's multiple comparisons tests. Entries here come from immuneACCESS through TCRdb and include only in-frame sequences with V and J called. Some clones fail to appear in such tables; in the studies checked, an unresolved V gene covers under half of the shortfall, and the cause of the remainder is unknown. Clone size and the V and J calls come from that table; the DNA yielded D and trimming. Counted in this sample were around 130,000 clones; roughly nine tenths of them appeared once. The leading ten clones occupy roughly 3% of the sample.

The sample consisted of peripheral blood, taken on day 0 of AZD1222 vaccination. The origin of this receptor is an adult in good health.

The CDR3 protein is CSVAGFEAFF. The sequence in DNA is TGCAGCGTTGCAGGATTTGAAGCTTTCTTT. The chain uses TRBV29-1 and TRBJ1-1; the D gene cannot be named for sure. The junction carries 7 bases between V and J, which are trimmed by 4 bases and 7 bases respectively. CDR1 SQVTM and CDR2 ANQGSEA were looked up in the germline V gene. Including cysteine and phenylalanine, the CDR3 has 10 amino acids. Here the CDR3 DNA is all that survives: 30 bases in frame from base 1.